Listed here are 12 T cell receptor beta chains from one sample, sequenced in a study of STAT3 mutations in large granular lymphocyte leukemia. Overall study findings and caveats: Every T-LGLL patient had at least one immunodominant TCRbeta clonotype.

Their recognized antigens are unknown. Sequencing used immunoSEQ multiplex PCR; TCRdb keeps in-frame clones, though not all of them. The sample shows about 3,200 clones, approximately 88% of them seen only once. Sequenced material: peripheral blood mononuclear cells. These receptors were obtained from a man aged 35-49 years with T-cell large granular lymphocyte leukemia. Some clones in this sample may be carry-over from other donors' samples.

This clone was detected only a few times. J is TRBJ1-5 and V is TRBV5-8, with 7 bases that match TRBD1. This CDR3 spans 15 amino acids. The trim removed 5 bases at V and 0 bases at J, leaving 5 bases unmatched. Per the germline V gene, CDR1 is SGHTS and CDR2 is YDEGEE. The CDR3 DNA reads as TGTGCCAGCAGTATACAGGGGTATAGCAATCAGCCCCAGCATTTT. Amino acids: CASSIQGYSNQPQHF. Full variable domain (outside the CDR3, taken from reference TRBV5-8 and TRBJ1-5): EAGVTQSPTHLIKTRGQQATLRCSPISGHTSVYWYQQALGLGLQFLLWYDEGEERNRGNFPPRFSGRQFPNYSSELNVNALELEDSALYLCASSIQGYSNQPQHFGDGTRLSIL.

This chain's CDR3 is CASSEPPGLVAYEQYF. The CDR3 bases are TGTGCCAGCAGTGAACCTCCGGGACTAGTTGCCTACGAGCAGTACTTC. The chain is built from TRBV2 and TRBJ2-7; 8 positions match TRBD2. The junction had 8 bases not matched to a gene; V was cut back by 2 bases and J by 2 bases. CDR3 length equals 16 residues. Germline V gene sequence: CDR1 SNHLY, CDR2 FYNNEI.

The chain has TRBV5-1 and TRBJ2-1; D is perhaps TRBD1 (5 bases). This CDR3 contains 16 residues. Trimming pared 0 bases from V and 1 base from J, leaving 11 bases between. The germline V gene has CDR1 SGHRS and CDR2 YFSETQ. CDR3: CASSLAQGGSYNEQFF. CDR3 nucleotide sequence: TGCGCCAGCAGCTTGGCGCAGGGTGGGTCCTACAATGAGCAGTTCTTC.

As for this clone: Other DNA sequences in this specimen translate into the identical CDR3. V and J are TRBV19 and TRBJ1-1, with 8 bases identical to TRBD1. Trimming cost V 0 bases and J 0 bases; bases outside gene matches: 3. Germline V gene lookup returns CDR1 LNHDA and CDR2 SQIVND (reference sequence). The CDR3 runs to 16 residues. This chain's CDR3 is CASSIETGAMNTEAFF. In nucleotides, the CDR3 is TGTGCCAGTAGTATAGAGACAGGGGCCATGAACACTGAAGCTTTCTTT.

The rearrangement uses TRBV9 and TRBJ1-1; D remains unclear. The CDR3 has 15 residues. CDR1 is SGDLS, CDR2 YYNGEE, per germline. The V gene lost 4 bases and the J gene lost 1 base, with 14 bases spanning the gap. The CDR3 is CASSPKGIPNTEAFF. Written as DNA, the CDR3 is TGTGCCAGCAGCCCCAAAGGCATTCCGAACACTGAAGCTTTCTTT.

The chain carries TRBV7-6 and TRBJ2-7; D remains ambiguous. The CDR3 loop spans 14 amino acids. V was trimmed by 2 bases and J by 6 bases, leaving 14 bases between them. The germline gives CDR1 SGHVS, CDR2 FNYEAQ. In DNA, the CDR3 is TGTGCCAGCAGCTTAAGAGGTTTCCCCGGCGAGCAGTACTTC. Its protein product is CASSLRGFPGEQYF.

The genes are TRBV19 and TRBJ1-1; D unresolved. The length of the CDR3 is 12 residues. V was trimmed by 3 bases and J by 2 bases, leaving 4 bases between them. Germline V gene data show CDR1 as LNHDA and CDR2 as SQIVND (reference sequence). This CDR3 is CASSIGNTEAFF. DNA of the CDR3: TGTGCCAGTAGTATCGGAAACACTGAAGCTTTCTTT.

The CDR3 region is CAISDPQGLAAQETQYF. Here the CDR3 DNA reads TGTGCCATCAGTGACCCCCAAGGACTAGCGGCTCAAGAGACCCAGTACTTC. The genes are TRBV10-3 and TRBJ2-5, with TRBD2 identical over 10 bases. The CDR3 extends over 17 amino acids. Germline V gene sequence: CDR1 ENHRY, CDR2 SYGVKD. Trimming took 3 bases from V and 2 from J; bases not matched to a gene: 9.

The CDR3 DNA is TGCGCCAGCAGCCAAGAGGCCTCCGGGACAGGGTGGACTGAGCAGTTCTTC. It translates to CASSQEASGTGWTEQFF. J is TRBJ2-1 and V is TRBV4-3, with 9 bases lining up with TRBD1. The CDR3 totals 17 residues. CDR1 and CDR2 (germline): LGHNA, YSLEER. The J segment lost 9 bases and the V segment lost 0 bases, leaving 12 bases of the junction unmatched.

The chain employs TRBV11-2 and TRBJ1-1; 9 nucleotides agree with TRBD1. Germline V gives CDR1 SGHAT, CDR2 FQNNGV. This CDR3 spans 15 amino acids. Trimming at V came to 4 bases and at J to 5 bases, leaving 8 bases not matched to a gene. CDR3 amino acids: CASSSGTGRWTEAFF. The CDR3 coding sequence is TGTGCCAGCAGCTCCGGGACAGGGAGGTGGACTGAAGCTTTCTTT.

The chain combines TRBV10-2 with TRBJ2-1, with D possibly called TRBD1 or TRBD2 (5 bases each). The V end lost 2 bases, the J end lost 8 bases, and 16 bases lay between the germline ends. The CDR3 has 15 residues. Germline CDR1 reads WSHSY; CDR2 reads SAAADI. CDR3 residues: CASSEMRGRWYEQFF. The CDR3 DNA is TGCGCCAGCAGTGAGATGAGGGGACGATGGTATGAGCAGTTCTTC.

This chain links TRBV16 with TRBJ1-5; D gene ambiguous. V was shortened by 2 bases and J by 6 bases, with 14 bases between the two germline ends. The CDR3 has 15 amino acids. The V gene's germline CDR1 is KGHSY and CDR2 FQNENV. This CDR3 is CASSQDYLRGQPQHF. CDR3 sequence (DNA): TGTGCCAGCAGCCAAGACTACCTTCGGGGTCAGCCCCAGCATTTT.